One and the same sample provided the 21 T cell receptor beta chains below, sequenced in a study of breast tumors, draining lymph nodes, adjacent tissues. The lymph nodes were axillary draining lymph nodes from breast cancer patients. TCRdb reprocessed the multiplex PCR reads via MiXCR and lists one record per CDR3 protein. This table holds 85,000 to 130,000 distinct CDR3 sequences, around 20% found once. The sequenced material came from axillary lymph node tissue. These receptors were collected from a female donor with breast cancer. Some clones in this sample may be carry-over from other donors' samples.

In this sample, this clonotype turned up many times. The chain couples TRBV2 to TRBJ1-2; D possibly corresponds to TRBD1 (6 bases). The CDR3 extends over 14 amino acids. In germline, CDR1 is SNHLY, CDR2 FYNNEI. V lost 3 bases and J 4 bases, leaving 12 bases between the germline ends. The CDR3 sequence: CASSDPGHAYGYTF. In DNA, the CDR3 is TGTGCCAGCAGTGACCCGGGACATGCCTATGGCTACACCTTC.

This clonotype showed up just a few times. This chain connects TRBV9 to TRBJ1-3; 8 positions agree with TRBD1. V gave up 2 bases and J gave up 4 bases; unmatched junction bases: 5. The CDR3 length is 15 residues. Germline values: CDR1 SGDLS, CDR2 YYNGEE. CDR3 in amino acids: CASSVQGAGGNTIYF. CDR3 in DNA: TGTGCCAGCAGCGTTCAGGGGGCAGGAGGAAACACCATATATTTT.

This clonotype was seen at least ten times. The chain employs TRBV10-3 and TRBJ2-1, with D perhaps TRBD1 (7 bases). The CDR3 runs 15 residues. V was trimmed by 6 bases and J by 5 bases, leaving 17 bases between them. From germline, CDR1 is ENHRY and CDR2 SYGVKD. The CDR3 coding sequence is TGTGCCATCAGAGAGGGGGGACAGAATAACAATGAGCAGTTCTTC. Encoded protein: CAIREGGQNNNEQFF.

The table lists this clonotype with a few counts. This chain uses TRBV20-1 with TRBJ1-2; 9 nucleotides match TRBD1. This CDR3 spans 14 amino acids. V shed 6 bases, J shed 8 bases, and the junction held 13 bases outside the gene matches. The germline CDR1 and CDR2 sequences are DFQATT and SNEGSKA (reference sequence). The CDR3 DNA reads TGCAGTGCGAAGACAGGGGGAAGGTTCGACGGCTACACCTTC. Its protein is CSAKTGGRFDGYTF.

This clonotype came up many times. The genes are TRBV6-1 and TRBJ2-3, with D possibly being TRBD2 (7 bases). The CDR3 sequence is 14 residues long. Germline CDR1 reads MNHNS; CDR2 reads SASEGT. Between the trimmed V and J ends, which lost 8 bases and 5 bases, there was a span of 17 bases. In DNA form, the CDR3 reads TGTGCCAGCGTCGTCGGGGGGCCGGGAGATACGCAGTATTTT. As protein: CASVVGGPGDTQYF.

The chain joins TRBV10-3 to TRBJ1-5; D is unclear. This CDR3 is built from 12 residues. V lost 8 bases to trimming and J lost 7 bases, with 12 bases between them. Germline V gene data show CDR1 as ENHRY and CDR2 as SYGVKD. CDR3 sequence: CAIGETRQPQHF. DNA of the CDR3: TGTGCCATCGGGGAGACGAGGCAGCCCCAGCATTTT.

This clonotype was observed a handful of times. A much larger clone is a single base away; this may be a read error. The rearrangement links TRBV2 to TRBJ1-5; D is possibly TRBD1 (5 bases). This CDR3 contains 13 residues. Germline assignment: CDR1 SNHLY and CDR2 FYNNEI. The CDR3 sequence is CASTGGLNQPRHF. CDR3 nucleotide sequence: TGTGCCAGCACGGGGGGACTCAATCAGCCCCGGCATTTT.

As regards this clonotype: Being one base from a much bigger clone, this may be a read error. The rearrangement uses TRBV12-3 or TRBV12-4 and TRBJ2-1; 10 nucleotides align to TRBD2. This CDR3 contains 15 residues. Trimming cost V 8 bases and J 5 bases; bases outside gene matches: 9. In DNA, the CDR3 is TGTGCCAGCTGTGCGGGGACTAGCGATCACAATGAGCAGTTCTTC. Protein: CASCAGTSDHNEQFF.

The table lists this clonotype with a count of one. The chain couples TRBV5-4 to TRBJ2-4; TRBD2 matches at 8 bases. The CDR3 extends over 15 amino acids. CDR1 and CDR2 (germline): SGHNT, YYREEE (reference sequence). V dropped 4 bases and J dropped 6; count of bases not matched to a gene: 9. CDR3 nucleotides: TGTGCCAGCAGCCTTAGCGGGAACGTGGGAAACATTCAGTACTTC. It yields the protein CASSLSGNVGNIQYF.

The rearrangement uses TRBV18 and TRBJ1-2; a weak D match, TRBD1 (6 bases). Germline V lookup: CDR1 KGHSH, CDR2 LQKENI. The V end lost 3 bases, the J end lost 4 bases, and 15 bases lay between the germline ends. The length of the CDR3 is 15 residues. CDR3 nucleotides: TGTGCCAGCTCACCCGCAGGGCAGGGGTCCTATGGCTACACCTTC. As protein: CASSPAGQGSYGYTF. Full variable domain (outside the CDR3, taken from reference TRBV18 and TRBJ1-2): NAGVMQNPRHLVRRRGQEARLRCSPMKGHSHVYWYRQLPEEGLKFMVYLQKENIIDESGMPKERFSAEFPKEGPSILRIQQVVRGDSAAYFCASSPAGQGSYGYTFGSGTRLTVV.

This clonotype was detected many times. V usage is TRBV3-1 and J usage is TRBJ1-6, with 10 positions matching TRBD1. CDR3 length equals 16 residues. V was pared by 4 bases and J by 3 bases, with 3 bases of the junction left unmatched. Germline lookup yields CDR1 LGHDT and CDR2 YNNKEL (reference sequence). The CDR3 nucleotides read TGTGCCAGCAGCCTCGGACAGGGGGGCTATAATTCACCCCTCCACTTT. It codes for CASSLGQGGYNSPLHF.

As concerns this clonotype: Germline is not matched at one junction end, which may reflect a read error. The chain employs TRBV10-3 and TRBJ1-4; 7 bases agree with TRBD1. Looked up from germline, CDR1 is ENHRY and CDR2 is SYGVKD. This CDR3 is 14 amino acids long. The CDR3 DNA follows: TGTGCCATCAGTGCTGGACAGGAAGGTGAAAAACTGCTTTTT. Translated: CAISAGQEGEKLLF.

The J gene is TRBJ1-2, the V gene TRBV5-5; D might be TRBD1 (5 bases). Germline lookup yields CDR1 SGHKS and CDR2 YYEKEE (reference sequence). The CDR3 covers 13 residues. Trimming pared 0 bases from V and 4 bases from J, leaving 7 bases between. Here the CDR3 DNA reads TGTGCCAGCAGCTTGGTACAGGTCTATGGCTACACCTTC. It specifies CASSLVQVYGYTF.

In this sample, this clonotype turned up many times. The CDR3 nucleotides read TGTGCCTGGTCAGTAGCCTATGAGCAGTTCTTC. This codes for CAWSVAYEQFF. The chain has TRBV30 and TRBJ2-1; no reliable D call. CDR3 length equals 11 residues. The germline CDR1 and CDR2 sequences are GTSNPN and SVGIG (reference sequence). Trimming pared 5 bases from V and 8 bases from J, leaving 10 bases between.

The chain recombines TRBV12-3 or TRBV12-4 with TRBJ1-3; the D gene is possibly TRBD1 (5 bases). The V end was cut by 6 bases, the J end by 5 bases, with 17 bases between. The CDR3 is 15 amino acids. This chain's CDR3 is CASSPGGSYRNTIYF. CDR3 nucleotides: TGTGCCAGCAGCCCTGGGGGGTCATATCGAAACACCATATATTTT.

A few counts support this clonotype. The V gene is TRBV30, the J gene TRBJ1-1; no clear D gene. From germline, CDR1 is GTSNPN and CDR2 SVGIG (reference sequence). The CDR3 has 11 amino acids. Between the trimmed V and J ends, which lost 4 bases and 0 bases, there was a span of 3 bases. DNA for the CDR3: TGTGCCTGGACCGTGAACACTGAAGCTTTCTTT. Protein product: CAWTVNTEAFF.

This clonotype has a handful of counts. The chain uses TRBV19 and TRBJ2-7, with TRBD1 identical over 11 bases. The ends lost 6 bases at V and 0 bases at J; junction bases unmatched: 7. This CDR3 has 16 amino acids. In germline, CDR1 is LNHDA, CDR2 SQIVND (reference sequence). CDR3 bases: TGTGCCAGTAGAGAAACCGGGACAGGGGGCTCCTACGAGCAGTACTTC. Translating gives CASRETGTGGSYEQYF.

This clonotype was recorded at least ten times. This chain connects TRBV7-2 to TRBJ2-3; 8 positions agree with TRBD2. Germline V CDR1 and CDR2: SGHTA, FQGNSA. Trimming at V came to 5 bases and at J to 2 bases, leaving 6 bases not matched to a gene. The CDR3 loop spans 15 amino acids. The CDR3 nucleotides are TGTGCCAGCAGCCCGGGGGGGGGACTCACAGATACGCAGTATTTT. Amino acids: CASSPGGGLTDTQYF.

This clonotype was observed at least ten times. The chain is built from TRBV2 and TRBJ1-2; D perhaps matches TRBD1 (5 bases). Germline V gene lookup returns CDR1 SNHLY and CDR2 FYNNEI. This CDR3 has 13 amino acids. Trimming removed 1 base from V and 7 bases from J, with 10 bases in between. CDR3 region: CASSEEGTSGYTF. For the CDR3, the DNA is TGTGCCAGCAGTGAAGAGGGGACGAGTGGCTACACCTTC.

This clonotype was seen ten or more times. Here the CDR3 reads CAISESHTGHGYTF. Written as DNA, the CDR3 is TGTGCCATCAGTGAGTCCCACACAGGGCATGGCTACACCTTC. The chain recombines TRBV10-3 with TRBJ1-2, with D perhaps TRBD1 (6 bases). The CDR3 loop spans 14 amino acids. The V end lost 0 bases, the J end lost 6 bases, and 11 bases lay between the germline ends. Looked up from germline, CDR1 is ENHRY and CDR2 is SYGVKD.

This chain links TRBV4-2 with TRBJ2-7; D unresolved. V dropped 0 bases and J dropped 5 bases, with 14 bases sitting between them. The CDR3 extends over 15 amino acids. From germline, CDR1 is LGHNA and CDR2 YNFKEQ. CDR3 coding DNA: TGTGCCAGCAGCCAAGACTATCTTCATTCTGACGAGCAGTACTTC. This translates into CASSQDYLHSDEQYF.